What follows is one T cell receptor (beta chain) and its context. The sample comes from a study of OX40 agonist ivuxolimab in advanced cancers. Blood was sampled at baseline, cycle 4 day 1, and cycle 7 day 1. V shed 3 bases and J shed 3 bases, with 16 bases lying between them. Germline lookup yields CDR1 ENHRY and CDR2 SYGVKD. The CDR3 totals 16 residues. The protocol was immunoSEQ multiplex PCR, while the TCRdb copy is restricted to in-frame clones and leaves out a portion. The sample contains approximately 64,000 clones, less than 90% of which appear only once. Specimen: CD4+ or CD8+ T cells sorted from blood, collected in a trial of the OX40 agonist ivuxolimab. The chain links TRBV10-3 to TRBJ2-3; D is perhaps TRBD1 (6 bases). The source of this sequence is an adult with an advanced solid tumor such as melanoma, head and neck, liver or kidney cancer. The CDR3: CAISDLARGLTDTQYF. CDR3 DNA sequence: TGTGCCATCAGTGACTTGGCCAGGGGTCTAACAGATACGCAGTATTTT.